One T cell receptor beta chain is described in this entry. The antigen is undetermined. Assay: immunoSEQ multiplex PCR; the TCRdb copy retains only in-frame clones and omits some. The sample records 30,000 to 40,000 clones, over 85% being singletons. The CDR3 has 13 amino acids. V lost 5 bases and J lost 12, with 20 bases in between. From germline, CDR1 is SGHVS and CDR2 FNYEAQ. Autoimmune disease history or systemic immunosuppression barred patients. The sample is drawn from a study of OX40 agonist ivuxolimab in advanced cancers. General observations from the study: At 0.1 to 3.0 mg/kg, clonal expansion of CD4+ and CD8+ blood T cells had occurred by week 6.

This TCR was recovered from an adult with an advanced solid tumor such as melanoma, head and neck, liver or kidney cancer. The chain has TRBV7-6 and TRBJ2-7, with D possibly TRBD2 on 5 matching bases. This sample comprised CD4+ or CD8+ T cells sorted from blood, obtained in a trial of the OX40 agonist ivuxolimab. The CDR3 sequence is CASSPSGIPLWYF. CDR3 nucleotide sequence: TGTGCCAGCAGCCCCAGCGGCATTCCATTGTGGTACTTC.